This passage covers 7 T cell receptor beta chains from one sample sequenced in a study of response to subunit inactivated influenza vaccine. TCRdb re-called the RT-PCR reads through MiXCR, storing one row per CDR3 protein. The sample contains about 830,000 distinct CDR3 sequences, 18% of which appear only once. Sequencing was performed on PBMCs from blood, taken 5 days after vaccination. The receptors shown here come from a man aged 50 or older who received an inactivated influenza vaccine.

V usage is TRBV7-9 and J usage is TRBJ2-1; 8 bases agree with TRBD2. There are 16 residues in the CDR3. Germline loops: CDR1 SEHNR, CDR2 FQNEAQ (reference sequence). Trimming at V came to 5 bases and at J to 6 bases, leaving 12 bases not matched to a gene. The CDR3 here is CASSPPGSGSLNEQFF. The CDR3 nucleotides are TGTGCCAGCAGCCCTCCGGGGAGCGGGAGCCTCAATGAGCAGTTCTTC.

V and J are TRBV2 and TRBJ2-7; TRBD1 matches at 7 bases. The trim removed 2 bases at V and 0 bases at J, leaving 4 bases unmatched. The CDR3 has 15 residues. Per germline, CDR1 SNHLY and CDR2 FYNNEI. CDR3 DNA sequence: TGTGCCAGCAGTGAAATGGCAGGGGGCTCCTACGAGCAGTACTTC. It is translated as CASSEMAGGSYEQYF. The full variable domain, with the rest looked up from reference TRBV2 and TRBJ2-7, is EPEVTQTPSHQVTQMGQEVILRCVPISNHLYFYWYRQILGQKVEFLVSFYNNEISEKSEIFDDQFSVERPDGSNFTLKIRSTKLEDSAMYFCASSEMAGGSYEQYFGPGTRLTVT.

In its sample, this clonotype was seen once. The chain uses TRBV20-1 and TRBJ2-1, with 7 bases fitting TRBD1. CDR3 size: 12 residues. Trimming took 6 bases from V and 6 from J; bases not matched to a gene: 5. CDR1 and CDR2 (germline): DFQATT, SNEGSKA (reference sequence). The DNA of the CDR3 is TGCAGTGCGTCAGGGGGAGTCAATGAGCAGTTCTTC. It yields the protein CSASGGVNEQFF.

About this clonotype: It may be a read error: a sequence one base away is much more abundant. The chain links TRBV4-3 to TRBJ1-1; possibly TRBD1 for D (6 bases). Germline loops: CDR1 LGHNA, CDR2 YSLEER. This CDR3 has 15 amino acids. The DNA of the CDR3 is TGCGCCAGCAGCCAGGGTGGTGGGGGCGACACTCAAGCTTTCTTT. Protein: CASSQGGGGDTQAFF.

The chain links TRBV12-3 or TRBV12-4 to TRBJ2-7; no firm D call. The CDR3 extends over 13 amino acids. V lost 8 bases to trimming and J lost 2 bases, with 13 bases between them. CDR3 coding DNA: TGTGCCAGCCGAGACACCCTTACCTACGAGCAGTACTTC. Its translation is CASRDTLTYEQYF.

The chain recombines TRBV20-1 with TRBJ2-1, with 10 bases that match TRBD2. V was clipped by 0 bases and J by 8 bases; unmatched bases: 10. The CDR3 consists of 16 residues. Germline lookup yields CDR1 DFQATT and CDR2 SNEGSKA (reference sequence). The DNA of the CDR3 is TGCAGTGCTAGAGACGTAGCGGGAGGTTCGGGGCATGAGCAGTTCTTC. It is translated as CSARDVAGGSGHEQFF.

The rearrangement uses TRBV20-1 and TRBJ2-7, with 10 bases fitting TRBD1. The ends lost 3 bases at V and 5 bases at J; junction bases unmatched: 7. Per germline, CDR1 DFQATT and CDR2 SNEGSKA (reference sequence). The CDR3 consists of 14 residues. CDR3 in DNA: TGCAGTGCTAGCCGGGGACAGGGGCCGGACGAGCAGTACTTC. It is translated as CSASRGQGPDEQYF.